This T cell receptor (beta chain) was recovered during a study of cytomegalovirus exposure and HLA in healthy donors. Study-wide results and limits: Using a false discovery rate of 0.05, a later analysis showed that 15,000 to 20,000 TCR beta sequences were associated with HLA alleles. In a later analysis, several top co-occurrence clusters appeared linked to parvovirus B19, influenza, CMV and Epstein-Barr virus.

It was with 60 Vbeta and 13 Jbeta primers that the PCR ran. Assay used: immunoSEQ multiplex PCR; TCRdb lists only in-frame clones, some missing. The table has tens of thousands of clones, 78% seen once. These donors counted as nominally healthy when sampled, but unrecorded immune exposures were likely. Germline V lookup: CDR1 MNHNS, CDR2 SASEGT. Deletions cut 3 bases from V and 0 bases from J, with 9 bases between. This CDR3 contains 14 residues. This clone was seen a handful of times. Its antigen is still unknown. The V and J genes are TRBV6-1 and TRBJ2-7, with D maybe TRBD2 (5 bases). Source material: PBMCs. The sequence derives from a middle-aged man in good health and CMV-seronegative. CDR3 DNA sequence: TGTGCCAGCAGTGATAGGAGGAGCTCCTACGAGCAGTACTTC. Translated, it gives CASSDRRSSYEQYF.